Listed below are T cell receptor beta chains from one sample, sequenced in a study of identical twins. TCRdb called the 5' RACE reads again in MiXCR, with one record for every CDR3 protein. The sample consists of under 250,000 distinct CDR3 sequences, around 10% of them appearing once. Sequenced sample: memory (CD45RO+) T cells sorted from blood. The receptors come from a woman under 30 in good health. CDR3s include the opening cysteine and the closing phenylalanine or tryptophan. Each record gives: J gene, D gene, clone size, V gene, CDR3 DNA, CDR3 protein. The D gene is left open where the match is weak. The listing skips clone size in some rows; elsewhere it reads once, few, many or a size class.

TRBJ2-5	.	many	TRBV20-1	TGCAGTGCTAGGCCAACCATAGTGGGGTCTGAGACCCAGTACTTC	CSARPTIVGSETQYF
TRBJ1-4	.	many	TRBV5-5	TGTGCCAGCACCACACGGGGGGCCGTGGAGGAAAAACTGTTTTTT	CASTTRGAVEEKLFF
TRBJ2-1	.	few	TRBV20-1	TGCAGTGCTAGCGAAGATGAGCAGTTCTTC	CSASEDEQFF
TRBJ2-1	.	.	TRBV5-7	TGTGCCAGCGGCCCGGGGCCGGGACTGACTTACAATGAGCAGTTCTTC	CASGPGPGLTYNEQFF
TRBJ2-2	.	once	TRBV20-1	TGCAGTGCTTACCCGGTGGGGGTGACTACCGGGGAGCTGTTTTTT	CSAYPVGVTTGELFF
TRBJ2-7	TRBD2	few	TRBV20-1	TGCAGTGCTCTGGATGGAGCTAGCGGGTATAGCTCCTACGAGCAGTACTTC	CSALDGASGYSSYEQYF
TRBJ2-5	TRBD2	.	TRBV20-1	TGCAGTGCTAGGCGGGGGGGCCCTAGGCCCCAAGAGACCCAGTACTTC	CSARRGGPRPQETQYF
TRBJ1-4	.	few	TRBV20-1	TGCAGTGCCACGCAGGGCAGTGAAAAACTGTTTTTT	CSATQGSEKLFF
TRBJ2-7	.	many	TRBV7-8	TGTGCCAGCAGCTTAGCCCGGGTGCCGCTTCGAGGGCAGTACTTC	CASSLARVPLRGQYF
TRBJ1-1	TRBD1	many	TRBV7-9	TGTGCCAGCAGCCCTCGACAGGGGGACACTGAAGCTTTCTTT	CASSPRQGDTEAFF
TRBJ2-1	TRBD2	.	TRBV5-6	TGTGCCAGCAGCACGATGGGACTAGCGGGAGTCTACAATGAGCAGTTCTTC	CASSTMGLAGVYNEQFF
TRBJ2-2	TRBD2	many	TRBV7-8	TGTGCCAGCAGCTTAGTTCCAGCGGGGGTCACCGGGGAGCTGTTTTTT	CASSLVPAGVTGELFF
TRBJ2-1	.	.	TRBV12-3/TRBV12-4	TGTGCCAGCAGTTTTCGAGTAACGGAACGCGAGCAGTTCTTC	CASSFRVTEREQFF
TRBJ1-5	.	.	TRBV10-3	TGTGCCATGGGCCCCGGTCTCCTCTGGGACGGCAATCAGCCCCAGCATTTT	CAMGPGLLWDGNQPQHF
TRBJ1-4	.	few	TRBV5-5	TGTGCCAGCAGCTTTGGCAGCGATGAAAAACTGTTTTTT	CASSFGSDEKLFF
TRBJ1-1	.	few	TRBV14	TGTGCCAGCAGCCAAGATCACAGGCGTCGAGCTTTCTTT	CASSQDHRRRAFF
TRBJ2-7	.	few	TRBV6-5	TGTGCCAGCTCAGGGGGGCAATACGAGCAGTACTTC	CASSGGQYEQYF
TRBJ2-3	.	few	TRBV19	TGTGCCAGTAGTTCGGGACCTAATACGCAGTATTTT	CASSSGPNTQYF
TRBJ1-1	.	.	TRBV2	TGTGCCAGCAACCTAGCGGGCTTTGGGTCTGAAGCTTTCTTT	CASNLAGFGSEAFF
TRBJ2-5	.	.	TRBV6-5	TGTGCCAGCAGTTACTCGTTTGGTCCGGGAAGAGTAGAGACCCAGTACTTC	CASSYSFGPGRVETQYF
TRBJ2-3	.	.	TRBV3-1	TGTGCCAGCAGCCAACGTACTTTTGCGGGGACCAACACAGATACGCAGTATTTT	CASSQRTFAGTNTDTQYF